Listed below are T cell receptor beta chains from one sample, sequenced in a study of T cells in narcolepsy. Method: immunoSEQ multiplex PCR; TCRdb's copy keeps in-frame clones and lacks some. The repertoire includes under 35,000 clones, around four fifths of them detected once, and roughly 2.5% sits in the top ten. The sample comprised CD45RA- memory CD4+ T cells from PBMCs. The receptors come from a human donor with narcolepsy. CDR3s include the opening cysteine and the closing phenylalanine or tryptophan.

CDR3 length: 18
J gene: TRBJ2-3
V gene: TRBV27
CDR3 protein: CASSPRGAGGSPTDTQYF

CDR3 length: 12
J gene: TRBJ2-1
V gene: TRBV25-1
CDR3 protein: CASSEGFSEQFF

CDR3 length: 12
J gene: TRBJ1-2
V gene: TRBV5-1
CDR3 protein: CASSLEGEGYTF

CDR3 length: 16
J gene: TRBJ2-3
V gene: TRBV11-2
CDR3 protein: CASSLNPPGSDDTQYF

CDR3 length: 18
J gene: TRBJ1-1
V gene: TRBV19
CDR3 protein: CASSRVGGFGSQSTEAFF

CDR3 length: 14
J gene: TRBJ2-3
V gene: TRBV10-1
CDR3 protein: CASSASGGSDTQYF

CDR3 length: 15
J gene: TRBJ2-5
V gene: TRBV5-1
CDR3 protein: CASSLAGTPPGEQYF

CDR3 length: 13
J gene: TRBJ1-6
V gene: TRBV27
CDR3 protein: CASRFKGGAPLHF

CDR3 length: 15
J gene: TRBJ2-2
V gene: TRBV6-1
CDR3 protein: CASSLLAGNTGELFF

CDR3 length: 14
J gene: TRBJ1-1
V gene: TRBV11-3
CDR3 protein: CASSQQGVGSEAFF

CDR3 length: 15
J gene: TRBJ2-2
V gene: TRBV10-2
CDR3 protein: CASSPRDRGTGELFF